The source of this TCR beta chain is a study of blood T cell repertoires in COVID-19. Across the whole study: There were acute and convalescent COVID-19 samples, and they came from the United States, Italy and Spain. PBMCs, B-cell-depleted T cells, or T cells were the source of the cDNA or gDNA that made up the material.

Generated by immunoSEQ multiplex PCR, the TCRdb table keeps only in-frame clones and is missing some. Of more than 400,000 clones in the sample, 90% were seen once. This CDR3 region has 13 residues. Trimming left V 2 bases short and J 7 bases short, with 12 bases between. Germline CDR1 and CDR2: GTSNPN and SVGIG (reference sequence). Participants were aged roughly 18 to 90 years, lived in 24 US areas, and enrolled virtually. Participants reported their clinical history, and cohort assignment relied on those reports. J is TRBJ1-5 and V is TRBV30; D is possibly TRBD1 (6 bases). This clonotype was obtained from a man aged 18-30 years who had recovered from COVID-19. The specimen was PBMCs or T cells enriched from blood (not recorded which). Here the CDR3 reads CAWSSGEGQPQHF. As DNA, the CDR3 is TGTGCCTGGAGTTCAGGGGAGGGACAGCCCCAGCATTTT. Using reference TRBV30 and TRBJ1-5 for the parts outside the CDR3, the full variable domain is SQTIHQWPATLVQPVGSPLSLECTVEGTSNPNLYWYRQAAGRGLQLLFYSVGIGQISSEVPQNLSASRPQDRQFILSSKKLLLSDSGFYLCAWSSGEGQPQHFGDGTRLSIL.